The 11 T cell receptor beta chains presented below share a single source sample, sequenced in a study of PD-L1 blockade in urothelial cancer. Time point here: pretreatment peripheral blood. TCRdb keeps only in-frame clones here, not all; method: immunoSEQ multiplex PCR. The table has about 17,000 clones, approximately 91% seen once. The specimen was PBMCs, collected around atezolizumab (anti-PD-L1) treatment. The origin of the receptors is a man in his 70s with urothelial cancer.

The chain employs TRBV10-3 and TRBJ2-6; no clear D. Between the trimmed V and J ends, which lost 0 bases and 4 bases, there was a span of 10 bases. The CDR3 has 16 amino acids. Per germline, CDR1 ENHRY and CDR2 SYGVKD. The CDR3 region has the DNA TGTGCCATCAGTGAGTCGTTGGCAGGCGGGGCCAACGTCCTGACTTTC. Translated: CAISESLAGGANVLTF.

The CDR3 region is CASSLIGEAEAFF. CDR3 nucleotide sequence: TGCGCCAGCAGCTTGATCGGGGAAGCCGAAGCTTTCTTT. V usage is TRBV5-1 and J usage is TRBJ1-1; D uncertain. The germline CDR1 and CDR2 sequences are SGHRS and YFSETQ. This CDR3 is 13 amino acids long. V lost 1 base to trimming and J lost 8 bases, with 12 bases between them.

CDR3 loop: CASSQAQGQGALSNQPQHF. The CDR3 DNA follows: TGTGCCAGCAGCCAAGCACAAGGACAGGGGGCCCTTAGCAATCAGCCCCAGCATTTT. The chain carries TRBV4-2 and TRBJ1-5, with 11 positions matching TRBD1. Germline loops: CDR1 LGHNA, CDR2 YNFKEQ. This CDR3 comprises 19 residues. V shed 1 base and J 0 bases; nucleotides not matched to a gene: 8.

V usage is TRBV9 and J usage is TRBJ2-3; 10 positions match TRBD2. Germline values: CDR1 SGDLS, CDR2 YYNGEE. This CDR3 is 16 amino acids long. V gave up 10 bases and J gave up 2 bases; unmatched junction bases: 13. The CDR3 protein is CAGAPGLAQSTDTQYF. DNA for the CDR3: TGTGCCGGGGCTCCGGGACTAGCGCAGTCCACAGATACGCAGTATTTT.

This clone was counted between two and nine times. The rearrangement links TRBV10-3 to TRBJ2-7, with D perhaps TRBD2 (7 bases). CDR3 length: 14 amino acids. The germline gives CDR1 ENHRY, CDR2 SYGVKD. Trimming removed 6 bases from V and 6 bases from J, with 18 bases in between. The CDR3 sequence: CAIRSPERGGEQYF. The CDR3 nucleotides read TGTGCCATCAGGTCCCCCGAGAGGGGGGGCGAGCAGTACTTC.

CDR3 protein: CASREIGREQYF. CDR3 DNA sequence: TGTGCCAGCAGGGAGATAGGTAGGGAGCAGTACTTC. The J gene is TRBJ2-7, the V gene TRBV2; D is unresolved. Germline V lookup: CDR1 SNHLY, CDR2 FYNNEI. Deletions cut 6 bases from V and 7 bases from J, with 13 bases between. This CDR3 is built from 12 residues.

This chain joins TRBV4-1 and TRBJ2-5; no reliable D call. The CDR3 totals 13 residues. The germline gives CDR1 MGHRA, CDR2 YSYEKL. The V end was cut by 1 base, the J end by 2 bases, with 5 bases between. The CDR3 loop is CASSQGQQETQYF. Here the CDR3 DNA reads TGCGCCAGCAGCCAAGGGCAGCAAGAGACCCAGTACTTC.

V gene TRBV7-2 combines with J gene TRBJ2-7; the D gene is possibly TRBD1 (8 bases). The CDR3 is 15 amino acids. Germline V gives CDR1 SGHTA, CDR2 FQGNSA. V shed 2 bases and J shed 4 bases, with 15 bases lying between them. CDR3 sequence: CASSLKQGGLYEQYF. DNA for the CDR3: TGTGCCAGCAGCTTAAAACAGGGGGGGTTGTACGAGCAGTACTTC.

This clone was seen only once. The CDR3 bases are TGCGCCAGCACCCCTCCCGGGTCGACCTACAATGAGCAGTTCTTC. It codes for CASTPPGSTYNEQFF. The V and J genes are TRBV5-1 and TRBJ2-1; D gene uncertain. This CDR3 is built from 15 residues. The germline gives CDR1 SGHRS, CDR2 YFSETQ. The germline V and J ends were trimmed by 6 bases and 2 bases, with 15 bases remaining between them. Using reference TRBV5-1 and TRBJ2-1 for the parts outside the CDR3, the full variable domain is KAGVTQTPRYLIKTRGQQVTLSCSPISGHRSVSWYQQTPGQGLQFLFEYFSETQRNKGNFPGRFSGRQFSNSRSEMNVSTLELGDSALYLCASTPPGSTYNEQFFGPGTRLTVL.

V and J are TRBV6-5 and TRBJ2-1; tentatively, D is TRBD2 (5 bases). Germline V CDR1 and CDR2: MNHEY, SVGAGI. This CDR3 contains 14 residues. With 2 bases removed from V and 5 bases from J, the gap between germline ends came to 10 bases. The CDR3 here is CASSYAAGNNEQFF. Written as DNA, the CDR3 is TGTGCCAGCAGTTACGCGGCGGGTAACAATGAGCAGTTCTTC.

This clone was seen just once. The J gene is TRBJ2-3, the V gene TRBV9; no clear D gene. Trimming shortened V by 0 bases and J by 1 base, and 3 bases separated the two germline ends. Germline lookup yields CDR1 SGDLS and CDR2 YYNGEE. The CDR3 spans 13 residues. CDR3 sequence (DNA): TGTGCCAGCAGCGTAGTCGGCACAGATACGCAGTATTTT. Its translation is CASSVVGTDTQYF.